Listed here are 13 T cell receptor beta chains from one sample, sequenced in a study of cytomegalovirus exposure and HLA in healthy donors. The study ran its PCR with 60 Vbeta and 13 Jbeta primers. Using immunoSEQ multiplex PCR, the repertoire was profiled, and TCRdb retains in-frame clones only, with some absent. The sample has roughly 60,000 clones; approximately 77% are singletons. Input material: PBMCs. These receptors all come from a woman aged 40-49 years in good health and CMV-seropositive.

The chain is built from TRBV30 and TRBJ1-6; no clear D. The germline V and J ends were trimmed by 1 base and 9 bases, with 10 bases remaining between them. The CDR3 contains 13 residues. CDR1 is GTSNPN, CDR2 SVGIG, per germline (reference sequence). The CDR3 reads CAWSGGWRSPLHF. Here the CDR3 DNA reads TGTGCCTGGAGTGGAGGGTGGCGTTCACCCCTCCACTTT.

The V call is TRBV19, the J call TRBJ1-4, with a possible D match to TRBD1 (5 bases). The ends were cut back, 5 bases at V and 8 bases at J, with 9 bases in the middle. The CDR3 sequence is 12 residues long. From germline, CDR1 is LNHDA and CDR2 SQIVND (reference sequence). CDR3 sequence reads: CASSPPGEKLFF. CDR3 DNA sequence: TGTGCCAGTAGTCCGCCAGGGGAAAAACTGTTTTTT.

The rearrangement uses TRBV6-1 and TRBJ2-6; TRBD1 agrees at 7 bases. The V segment lost 4 bases and the J segment 2 bases; nucleotides outside the gene matches: 2. From germline, CDR1 is MNHNS and CDR2 SASEGT. This CDR3 comprises 15 residues. CDR3 protein: CASSGQGAGANVLTF. The CDR3 DNA reads TGTGCCAGCAGTGGTCAGGGGGCTGGGGCCAACGTCCTGACTTTC.

The CDR3 nucleotides read TGTGCCAGCGCAACCAGCGGGGGGCTTGGAAACACCATATATTTT. This sequence encodes CASATSGGLGNTIYF. This chain connects TRBV7-9 to TRBJ1-3; maybe TRBD1 (6 bases). The germline V gene has CDR1 SEHNR and CDR2 FQNEAQ (reference sequence). This CDR3 has 15 amino acids. V was shortened by 8 bases and J by 3 bases, with 17 bases between the two germline ends. The full variable domain, with the rest looked up from reference TRBV7-9 and TRBJ1-3, is DTGVSQNPRHKITKRGQNVTFRCDPISEHNRLYWYRQTLGQGPEFLTYFQNEAQLEKSRLLSDRFSAERPKGSFSTLEIQRTEQGDSAMYLCASATSGGLGNTIYFGEGSWLTVV.

The chain recombines TRBV27 with TRBJ2-2; 7 nucleotides agree with TRBD1. The germline CDR1 and CDR2 sequences are MNHEY and SMNVEV (reference sequence). Trimming cost V 8 bases and J 2 bases; bases outside gene matches: 5. This CDR3 is 14 amino acids long. DNA for the CDR3: TGTGCCAGCTCGGGACAGACAAACACCGGGGAGCTGTTTTTT. Its translation: CASSGQTNTGELFF.

The chain uses TRBV6-5 and TRBJ1-2; TRBD1 matches at 8 bases. Per germline, CDR1 MNHEY and CDR2 SVGAGI. This CDR3 spans 14 amino acids. V lost 5 bases and J lost 2; bases outside the gene matches: 4. The CDR3 protein is CASSRDRSNYGYTF. The CDR3 region has the DNA TGTGCCAGCAGTAGGGACAGGAGCAACTATGGCTACACCTTC.

The V gene is TRBV6-1, the J gene TRBJ1-6; TRBD1 might be the D (5 bases). The germline CDR1 and CDR2 sequences are MNHNS and SASEGT. Trimming pared 1 base from V and 6 bases from J, leaving 10 bases between. The CDR3 spans 15 residues. The CDR3 sequence is CASSEDGAVNSPLHF. CDR3 sequence (DNA): TGTGCCAGCAGTGAAGATGGGGCGGTTAATTCACCCCTCCACTTT.

This clone was found once. CDR3 amino acids: CASRETQGIYGYTF. The CDR3 region has the DNA TGTGCCAGCAGGGAAACACAGGGGATCTATGGCTACACCTTC. The V and J genes are TRBV6-1 and TRBJ1-2; 7 bases fit TRBD1. The CDR3 is 14 residues long. The V and J ends lost 6 bases and 4 bases, in that order; junction bases with no gene match: 8. Germline CDR1 reads MNHNS; CDR2 reads SASEGT.

The chain is built from TRBV19 and TRBJ1-2; D possibly corresponds to TRBD1 (6 bases). V lost 10 bases and J 4 bases, leaving 25 bases between the germline ends. This CDR3 has 16 amino acids. Germline V gene data show CDR1 as LNHDA and CDR2 as SQIVND (reference sequence). CDR3 sequence (DNA): TGTGCCACCAAGGTGGGACATGCGGCGAATAGCTATGGCTACACCTTC. This codes for CATKVGHAANSYGYTF.

The chain has TRBV6-1 and TRBJ1-1; 7 bases map to TRBD1. V shed 0 bases and J 8 bases; nucleotides not matched to a gene: 6. The CDR3 sequence is 14 residues long. Per germline, CDR1 MNHNS and CDR2 SASEGT. CDR3 residues: CASSEAQGVGEAFF. The DNA of the CDR3 is TGTGCCAGCAGTGAAGCGCAGGGGGTAGGAGAAGCTTTCTTT.

This clone was observed a handful of times. The V and J genes are TRBV11-2 and TRBJ2-2; the D is unclear. The CDR3 spans 13 residues. Looked up from germline, CDR1 is SGHAT and CDR2 is FQNNGV. Trimming cost V 5 bases and J 6 bases, with 10 bases left between them. In DNA, the CDR3 is TGTGCCAGCAGCCGGAACAGCCCCGGGGAGCTGTTTTTT. It yields the protein CASSRNSPGELFF. The full variable domain, rest sourced from reference TRBV11-2 and TRBJ2-2, is EAGVAQSPRYKIIEKRQSVAFWCNPISGHATLYWYQQILGQGPKLLIQFQNNGVVDDSQLPKDRFSAERLKGVDSTLKIQPAKLEDSAVYLCASSRNSPGELFFGEGSRLTVL.

The chain is built from TRBV2 and TRBJ2-5; 10 nucleotides agree with TRBD2. The ends lost 9 bases at V and 3 bases at J; junction bases unmatched: 10. Germline lookup yields CDR1 SNHLY and CDR2 FYNNEI. The CDR3 has 15 amino acids. CDR3 residues: CASEARLAGEETQYF. The CDR3 DNA reads TGTGCCAGTGAAGCGAGGCTAGCGGGGGAAGAGACCCAGTACTTC.

This clone was seen a single time. The chain combines TRBV5-5 with TRBJ1-2; D gene unclear. The V end was cut by 5 bases, the J end by 2 bases, with 10 bases between. This CDR3 region has 13 residues. Germline CDR1 SGHKS, CDR2 YYEKEE (reference sequence). Here the CDR3 reads CASSSPPNYGYTF. The CDR3, as DNA: TGTGCCAGCAGTTCCCCCCCGAACTATGGCTACACCTTC.